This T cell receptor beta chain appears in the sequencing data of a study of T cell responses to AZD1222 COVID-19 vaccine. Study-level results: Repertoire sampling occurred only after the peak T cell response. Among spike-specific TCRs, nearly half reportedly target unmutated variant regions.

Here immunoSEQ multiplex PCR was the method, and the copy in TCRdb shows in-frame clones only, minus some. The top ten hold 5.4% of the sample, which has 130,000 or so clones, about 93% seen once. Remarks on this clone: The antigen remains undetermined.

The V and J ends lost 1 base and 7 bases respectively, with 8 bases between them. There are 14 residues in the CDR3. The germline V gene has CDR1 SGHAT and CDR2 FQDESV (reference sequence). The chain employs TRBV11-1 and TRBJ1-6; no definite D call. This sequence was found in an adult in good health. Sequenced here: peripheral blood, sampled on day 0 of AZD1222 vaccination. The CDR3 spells CASSLDPRNSPLHF. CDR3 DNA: TGTGCCAGCAGCTTAGACCCCAGAAATTCACCCCTCCACTTT.